This TCR beta chain is from a study of cytomegalovirus exposure and HLA in healthy donors. Study outcomes and limitations: Cytomegalovirus association was listed for roughly 160 TCR beta chains. Sequencing probably produced one cluster of sequence variants that were highly shared. In a later analysis, most CMV-associated TCR beta chains appeared HLA-restricted.

Use of 60 Vbeta and 13 Jbeta primers characterized the PCR. Assay used: immunoSEQ multiplex PCR; TCRdb lists only in-frame clones, some missing. Of 120,000 or so clones in the sample, around 82% were seen once. Healthy bone marrow donors supplied every sample. In this sample, this clone turned up a few times. No antigen is known for it. This sequence originates from a man aged 30 to 39 in good health and CMV-seropositive. The sequenced sample consisted of PBMCs.

CDR3 in DNA: TGTGCCTCCTCCGGGACAGTATACGAGCAGTACTTC. As protein: CASSGTVYEQYF. This chain links TRBV6-5 with TRBJ2-7; 7 bases map to TRBD1. V shed 11 bases, J shed 4 bases, and the junction held 8 bases outside the gene matches. Germline values: CDR1 MNHEY, CDR2 SVGAGI. This CDR3 has 12 residues.